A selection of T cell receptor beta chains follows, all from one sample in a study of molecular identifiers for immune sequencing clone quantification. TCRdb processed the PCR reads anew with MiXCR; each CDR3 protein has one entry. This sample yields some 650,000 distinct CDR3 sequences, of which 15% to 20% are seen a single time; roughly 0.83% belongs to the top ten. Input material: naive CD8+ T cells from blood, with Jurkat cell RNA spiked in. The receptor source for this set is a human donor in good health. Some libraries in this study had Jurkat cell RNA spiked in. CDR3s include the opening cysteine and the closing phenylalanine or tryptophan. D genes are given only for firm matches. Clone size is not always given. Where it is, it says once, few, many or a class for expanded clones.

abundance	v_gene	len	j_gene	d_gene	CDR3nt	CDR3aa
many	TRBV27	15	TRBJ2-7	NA	TGTGCCAGCAGCCCCGCCGCCGGGAGCCCGGACGAGCAGTACTTC	CASSPAAGSPDEQYF
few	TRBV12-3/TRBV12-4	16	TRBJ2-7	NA	TGTGCCAGCAGTGACCTCTCTTCGGACAGCCCCTACGAGCAGTACTTC	CASSDLSSDSPYEQYF
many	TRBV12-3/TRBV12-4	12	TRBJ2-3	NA	TGTGCCAGCAGTTCACACAGCGAGACGCAGTATTTT	CASSSHSETQYF
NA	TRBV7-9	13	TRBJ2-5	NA	TGTGCCAGCAACTATTTGGGATCAGAGACCCAGTACTTC	CASNYLGSETQYF
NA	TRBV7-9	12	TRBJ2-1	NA	TGTGCCAGCAGCGCAGGAGCTATGGAGCAGTTCTTC	CASSAGAMEQFF
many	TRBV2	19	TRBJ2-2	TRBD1	TGTGCCAGCCACACTTGGGAGTCCGGGACAGGGGGCCGTGGCGGGGAGCTGTTTTTT	CASHTWESGTGGRGGELFF
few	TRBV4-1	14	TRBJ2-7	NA	TGCGCCAGCAGCCAAGGACTCGGGGGTACAGAGCAGTACTTC	CASSQGLGGTEQYF
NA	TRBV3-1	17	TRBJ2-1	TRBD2	TGTGCCAGCAGCCAAGATATGGGACTAGCGGGGGGGGGGTCCCAGTTCTTC	CASSQDMGLAGGGSQFF
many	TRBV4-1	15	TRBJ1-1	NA	TGCGCCAGCAGCCAAGAGGGCAGGGAGAACACTGAAGCTTTCTTT	CASSQEGRENTEAFF
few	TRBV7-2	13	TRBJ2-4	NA	TGTGCCAGCAGCTTAGGTGGGGTCAACATTCAGTACTTC	CASSLGGVNIQYF
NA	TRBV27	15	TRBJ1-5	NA	TGTGCCAGCAGTTTTCTCGGACGCGCGGGTCAGCCCCAGCATTTT	CASSFLGRAGQPQHF
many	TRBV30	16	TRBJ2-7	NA	TGTGCCTGGAGTGTAGGAGAAAACACCTACACCTACGAGCAGTACTTC	CAWSVGENTYTYEQYF
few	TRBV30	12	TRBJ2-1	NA	TGTGCCTGGAGTCCTCGCCCCAATGAGCAGTTCTTC	CAWSPRPNEQFF
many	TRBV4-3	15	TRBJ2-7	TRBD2	TGCGCCAGCAGCCAAGGACATAGACTAGCTCCTGAGCAGTACTTC	CASSQGHRLAPEQYF
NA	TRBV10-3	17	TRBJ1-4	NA	TGTGCCATCAGTGAGTCGAAATGGGCCAGGATCGATGAAAAACTGTTTTTT	CAISESKWARIDEKLFF
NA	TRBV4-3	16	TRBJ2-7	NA	TGCGCCAGCAGCCAAGATGTCGGACATAGCTCCTACGAGCAGTACTTC	CASSQDVGHSSYEQYF
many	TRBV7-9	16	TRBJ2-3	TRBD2	TGTGCCAGCAGGATTTATGGACTAGCGGGAGCAGATACGCAGTATTTT	CASRIYGLAGADTQYF
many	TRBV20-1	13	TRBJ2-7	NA	TGCAGTGCTAGCAATCAACCGACCTACGAGCAGTACTTC	CSASNQPTYEQYF
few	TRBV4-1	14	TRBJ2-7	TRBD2	TGCGCCAGCAGCCACCACACTGCGGGGGGAGAGCAGTACTTC	CASSHHTAGGEQYF
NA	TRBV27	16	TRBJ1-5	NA	TGTGCCAGCAGTTCATACACAGGGTCTTTCCGGCAGCCCCAGCATTTT	CASSSYTGSFRQPQHF
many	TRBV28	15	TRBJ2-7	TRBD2	TGTGCCAGCAGTTTACGGACTAGCGGGGACCGATGGCAGTACTTC	CASSLRTSGDRWQYF
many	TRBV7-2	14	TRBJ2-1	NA	TGTGCCAGCAGCTTAGTCGACGAGTACAATGAGCAGTTCTTC	CASSLVDEYNEQFF
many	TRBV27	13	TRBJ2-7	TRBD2	TGTGCCAGCAGTCCCAACGGGGGGTTAGAGCAGTACTTC	CASSPNGGLEQYF
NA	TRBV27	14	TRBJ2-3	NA	TGTGCCAGCAGTTTTGCGGGGGCAACAGATACGCAGTATTTT	CASSFAGATDTQYF
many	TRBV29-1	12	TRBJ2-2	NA	TGCAGCTCCGCTGGGGGAACCGGGGAGCTGTTTTTT	CSSAGGTGELFF
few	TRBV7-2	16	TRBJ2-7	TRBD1	TGTGCCAGCAGCTCGGTCGAGACAGGGGACCCCTACGAGCAGTACTTC	CASSSVETGDPYEQYF
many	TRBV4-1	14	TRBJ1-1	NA	TGCGCCAGCAGGACATCGTTAGGAGGCACTGAAGCTTTCTTT	CASRTSLGGTEAFF
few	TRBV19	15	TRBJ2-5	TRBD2	TGTGCCAGTAGTAGGGGGACTAGGGGGGTAGAGACCCAGTACTTC	CASSRGTRGVETQYF
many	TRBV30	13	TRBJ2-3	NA	TGTGCCTTCCAAAATGGGAGCACAGATACGCAGTATTTT	CAFQNGSTDTQYF
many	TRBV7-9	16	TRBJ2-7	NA	TGTGCCAGCAGCGCAGCTCATGGGGGCAGCACCTACGAGCAGTACTTC	CASSAAHGGSTYEQYF
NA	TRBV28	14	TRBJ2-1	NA	TGTGCCAGCAGTGCCACGACTGGAAACAATGAGCGGTTCTTC	CASSATTGNNERFF
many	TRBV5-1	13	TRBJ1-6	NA	TGCGCCAGCAGCTTGTTGGATAATTCACCCCTCCACTTT	CASSLLDNSPLHF
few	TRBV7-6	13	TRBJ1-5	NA	TGTGCCAGCAGCTTGGAGGGAGCGTATACGCAGCATTTT	CASSLEGAYTQHF
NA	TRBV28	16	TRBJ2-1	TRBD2	TGTGCCAGCAGTTTATCTAGAGGACTAGCGGTCAATGAGCAGTTCTTC	CASSLSRGLAVNEQFF
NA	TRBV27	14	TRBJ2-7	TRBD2	TGTGCCAGCAGTGAGACTAGCGGCGCCTACGAGCGGTACTTC	CASSETSGAYERYF
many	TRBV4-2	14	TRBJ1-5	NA	TGTGCCAGCAGCCAACAGGGTCAAAGTCAGCCCCAGCATTTT	CASSQQGQSQPQHF
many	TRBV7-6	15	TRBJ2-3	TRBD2	TGTGCCAGCAGCGAGACTAGCGGGGGCACAGATACGCAGTATTTT	CASSETSGGTDTQYF
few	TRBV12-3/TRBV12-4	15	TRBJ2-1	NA	TGTGCCAGCAGTAGGGGCCCGGGTCCTGGGGCTGAGCAGTTCTTC	CASSRGPGPGAEQFF
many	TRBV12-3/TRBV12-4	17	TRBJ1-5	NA	TGTGCCAGCAGTTTAGACGACCACCGATATAGCAATCAGCCCCAGCATTTT	CASSLDDHRYSNQPQHF
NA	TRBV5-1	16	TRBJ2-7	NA	TGCGCCAGCAGCTCATTGACCGGGATTCATACCTACGAGCAGTACTTC	CASSSLTGIHTYEQYF
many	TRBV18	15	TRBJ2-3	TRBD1	TGTGCCAGCTCACGAACAGGGGCCCACACAGATACGCAGTATTTT	CASSRTGAHTDTQYF
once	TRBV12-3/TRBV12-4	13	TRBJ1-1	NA	TGTGCCAGCAGTTTCCCCCCGAACACTGAAGCTCTCTTT	CASSFPPNTEALF
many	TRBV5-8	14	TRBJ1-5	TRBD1	TGTGCCAGCAGCTGGGGGACAGGGGGTCAGCCCCAGCATTTT	CASSWGTGGQPQHF
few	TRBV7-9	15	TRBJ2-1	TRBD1	TGTGCCAGCAGCGTCGGACAGGGTTACTACAATGAGCAGTTCTTC	CASSVGQGYYNEQFF
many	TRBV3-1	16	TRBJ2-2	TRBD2	TGTGCCAGCAGCCAAGACCCTAGCGGGGGTTCCTCGGAGCTGTTTTTT	CASSQDPSGGSSELFF
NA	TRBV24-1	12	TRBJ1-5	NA	TGTGACGGGGGTGGAAATAGTCAGCCCCAGCATTTT	CDGGGNSQPQHF
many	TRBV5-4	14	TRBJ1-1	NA	TGTGCCAGCAGCTTGGTTGGGGATACCACTGAAGCTTTCTTT	CASSLVGDTTEAFF
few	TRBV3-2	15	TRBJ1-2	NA	TGTGCCAGCAGCCGTCAAAGGGTCGAGGGAATCGGCTACACCTTC	CASSRQRVEGIGYTF
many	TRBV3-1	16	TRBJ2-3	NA	TGTGCCAGCAGCCAAGATCCAGAAACTAGCACAGATACGCAGTATTTT	CASSQDPETSTDTQYF
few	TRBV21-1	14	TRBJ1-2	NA	TGTGCCAGCAGCAAGTTTAGGCCTTTCTATGGCTACACCTTC	CASSKFRPFYGYTF
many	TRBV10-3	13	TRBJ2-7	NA	TGTGCCATCAGTGGTCCAGGGGAAGGTGAGCAGTACTTC	CAISGPGEGEQYF
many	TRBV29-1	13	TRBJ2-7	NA	TGCAGCGTCCTCGGACGGAACTCCTACGAGCAGTACTTC	CSVLGRNSYEQYF
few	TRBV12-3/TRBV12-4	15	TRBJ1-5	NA	TGTGTCAGCAGTTTTTCGGGGGCTAGCAGTCAGCCCCAGCATTTT	CVSSFSGASSQPQHF
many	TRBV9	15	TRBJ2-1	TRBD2	TGTGCCAGCAGCGCAGGGACTACCGATTACAATGAGCAGTTCTTC	CASSAGTTDYNEQFF
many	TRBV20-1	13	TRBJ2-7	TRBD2	TGCAGTGCTAGGTCTAGCGGGATCTACGAGCAGTACTTC	CSARSSGIYEQYF
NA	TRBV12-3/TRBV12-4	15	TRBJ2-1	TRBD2	TGTGCCAGCATGAGTCGGCGGGGGGCTCTCAATGAGCAGTTCTTC	CASMSRRGALNEQFF
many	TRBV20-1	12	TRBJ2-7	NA	TGCAGTGCTAGACCCGGGTACTACGAGCAGTACTTC	CSARPGYYEQYF
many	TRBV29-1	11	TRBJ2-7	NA	TGCAGCGTTGCCAGGGGACACGAGCAGTACTTC	CSVARGHEQYF
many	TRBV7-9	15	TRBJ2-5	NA	TGTGCCAGCAGCTTAGTTCGAGACAAGCAAGAGACCCAGTACTTC	CASSLVRDKQETQYF